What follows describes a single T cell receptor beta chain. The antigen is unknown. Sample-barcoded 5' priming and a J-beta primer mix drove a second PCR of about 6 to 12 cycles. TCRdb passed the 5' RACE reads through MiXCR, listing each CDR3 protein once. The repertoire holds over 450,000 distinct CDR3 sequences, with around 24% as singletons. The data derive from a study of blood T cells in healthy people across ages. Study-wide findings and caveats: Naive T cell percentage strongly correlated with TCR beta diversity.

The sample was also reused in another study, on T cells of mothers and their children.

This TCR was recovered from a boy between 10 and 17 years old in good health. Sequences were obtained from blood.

The CDR3 nucleotides read TGTGCCAGCAGTTATAGGACACCTAAATCCTACGAGCAGTACTTC. Protein product: CASSYRTPKSYEQYF. The gene calls are TRBV6-2 or TRBV6-3 and TRBJ2-5, with a possible D match to TRBD1 (5 bases). The J call is uncertain, as TRBJ2-7 better fits the DNA end. There are 15 residues in the CDR3. The germline V gene has CDR1 MNHEY and CDR2 SVGEGT.